The 10 T cell receptor beta chains below all came from one sample that was sequenced in a study of T cells after posttransplantation cyclophosphamide. Sequenced by immunoSEQ multiplex PCR; TCRdb stores in-frame clones only, minus some. Sampling found about 7,900 clones, none seen once. A marrow graft followed busulfan-fludarabine conditioning, with cyclophosphamide on days +3 and +4. Sequenced here: PBMCs, sampled after an allogeneic stem cell transplant with post-transplant cyclophosphamide. These receptors originate from a male patient between 25 and 39 years old who received an allogeneic stem cell transplant from an unrelated donor, was CMV-positive, and had acute and chronic GVHD. Some of these T cells may belong to the graft donor.

This clone was recorded many times. The chain employs TRBV10-3 and TRBJ2-1; maybe TRBD1 (6 bases). Germline V gene data show CDR1 as ENHRY and CDR2 as SYGVKD. V dropped 2 bases and J dropped 6 bases, with 20 bases sitting between them. The CDR3 covers 17 residues. The CDR3 nucleotides are TGTGCCATCAGTGAGAGGGGGAACAGCGCGACGGGCAATGAGCAGTTCTTC. Translated: CAISERGNSATGNEQFF.

This clone occurred many times. Relative to the germline gene, one junction end is altered; a read error may explain this. DNA of the CDR3: TGTGCCAGCAGCCATCTCGACAGGCCAGACTTC. Translation gives CASSHLDRPDF. The chain is built from TRBV11-2 and TRBJ1-2; weak D call: TRBD1 (6 bases). Looked up from germline, CDR1 is SGHAT and CDR2 is FQNNGV. CDR3 length: 11 residues.

This clone came up many times. DNA of the CDR3: TGTGCCAGCAGCCGGGGGGACAGGGTCAAGACTCAGCCCCAGCATTTT. As protein: CASSRGDRVKTQPQHF. The rearrangement joins TRBV4-2 to TRBJ1-5; 9 bases map to TRBD1. Germline assignment: CDR1 LGHNA and CDR2 YNFKEQ. J gave up 6 bases and V 4 bases, and 10 bases lay outside the gene matches. CDR3 length: 16 amino acids.

This clone was observed many times. The V call is TRBV10-2, the J call TRBJ2-2; perhaps D is TRBD1 or TRBD2 (5 bases each). The V end lost 0 bases, the J end lost 3 bases, and 14 bases lay between the germline ends. Germline lookup yields CDR1 WSHSY and CDR2 SAAADI. This CDR3 spans 17 amino acids. The CDR3 region has the DNA TGCGCCAGCAGTGAGTCACACTCAGGGAGTTACACCGGGGAGCTGTTTTTT. Amino acids: CASSESHSGSYTGELFF.

This clone has at least ten counts. This chain connects TRBV6-2 or TRBV6-3 to TRBJ2-3, with D perhaps TRBD2 (6 bases). The CDR3 is 15 residues long. CDR1 and CDR2 (germline): MNHEY, SVGEGT. The V end lost 4 bases, the J end lost 2 bases, and 13 bases lay between the germline ends. Here the CDR3 reads CASSSPGEYTDTQYF. DNA of the CDR3: TGTGCCAGCAGTTCCCCGGGGGAGTACACAGATACGCAGTATTTT.

This clone is medium-sized by share. The chain recombines TRBV2 with TRBJ2-7; TRBD1 agrees at 8 bases. The CDR3 spans 14 residues. Germline V gene data show CDR1 as SNHLY and CDR2 as FYNNEI. Trimming at V came to 9 bases and at J to 6 bases, leaving 13 bases not matched to a gene. CDR3 DNA sequence: TGTGCCAGTCCGGGACAGGTCGTTGGCTCCGAGCAGTACTTC. Protein product: CASPGQVVGSEQYF.

At least ten counts were recorded for this clone. The rearrangement links TRBV5-1 to TRBJ2-1, with 12 bases lining up with TRBD1. The CDR3 contains 16 residues. V was pared by 4 bases and J by 4 bases, with 6 bases of the junction left unmatched. Germline CDR1 is SGHRS and CDR2 is YFSETQ. The CDR3 loop is CASSGGQGAAYNEQFF. DNA for the CDR3: TGCGCCAGCAGCGGGGGACAGGGGGCAGCTTACAATGAGCAGTTCTTC.

This clone was counted ten times or more. The J gene is TRBJ2-3, the V gene TRBV4-2; no definite D call. V gave up 4 bases and J gave up 1 base, with 6 bases separating them. The CDR3 totals 13 residues. Looked up from germline, CDR1 is LGHNA and CDR2 is YNFKEQ. The CDR3 DNA follows: TGTGCCAGCAGCCCCCCGGGCACAGATACGCAGTATTTT. Translated: CASSPPGTDTQYF.

This clone rates as medium-sized (0.01 to 0.1%). The CDR3 DNA is TGTGCCAGCTCACCACCTGGACAGCTCAATGAGCAGTTCTTC. Encoded protein: CASSPPGQLNEQFF. V and J are TRBV18 and TRBJ2-1, with a possible D match to TRBD1 (6 bases). V lost 0 bases and J 6 bases, leaving 9 bases between the germline ends. Germline V CDR1 and CDR2: KGHSH, LQKENI. The CDR3 covers 14 residues.

There are many counts of this clone. The V and J genes are TRBV18 and TRBJ1-4; TRBD1 might be the D (6 bases). The CDR3 runs 15 residues. The V end lost 6 bases, the J end lost 2 bases, and 13 bases lay between the germline ends. In germline, CDR1 is KGHSH, CDR2 LQKENI. The CDR3 region is CASSPNRATNEKLFF. CDR3 DNA sequence: TGTGCCAGCTCGCCCAACAGGGCCACTAATGAAAAACTGTTTTTT. The whole variable domain, filled in from reference TRBV18 and TRBJ1-4, reads NAGVMQNPRHLVRRRGQEARLRCSPMKGHSHVYWYRQLPEEGLKFMVYLQKENIIDESGMPKERFSAEFPKEGPSILRIQQVVRGDSAAYFCASSPNRATNEKLFFGSGTQLSVL.